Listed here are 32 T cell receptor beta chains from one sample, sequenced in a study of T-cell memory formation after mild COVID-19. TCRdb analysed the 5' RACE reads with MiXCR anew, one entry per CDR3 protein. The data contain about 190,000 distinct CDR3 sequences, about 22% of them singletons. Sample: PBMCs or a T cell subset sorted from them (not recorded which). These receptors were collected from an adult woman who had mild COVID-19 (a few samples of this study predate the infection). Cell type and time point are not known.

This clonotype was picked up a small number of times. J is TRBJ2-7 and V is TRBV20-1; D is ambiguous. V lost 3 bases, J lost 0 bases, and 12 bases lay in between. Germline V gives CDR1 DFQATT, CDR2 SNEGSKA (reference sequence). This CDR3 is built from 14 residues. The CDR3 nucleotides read TGCAGTGCTAGGGGTAGACTTAGCTCCTACGAGCAGTACTTC. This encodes CSARGRLSSYEQYF.

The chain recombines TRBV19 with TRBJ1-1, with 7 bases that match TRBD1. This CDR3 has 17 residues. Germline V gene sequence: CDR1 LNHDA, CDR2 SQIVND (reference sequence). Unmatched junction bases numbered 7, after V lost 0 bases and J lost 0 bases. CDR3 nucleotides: TGTGCCAGTAGTATAGACCTGACAGGGCCCATGAACACTGAAGCTTTCTTT. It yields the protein CASSIDLTGPMNTEAFF.

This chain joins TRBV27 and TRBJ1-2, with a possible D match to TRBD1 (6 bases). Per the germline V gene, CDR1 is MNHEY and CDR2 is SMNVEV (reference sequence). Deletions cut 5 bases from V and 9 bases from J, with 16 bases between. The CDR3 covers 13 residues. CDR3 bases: TGTGCCAGCAGTCCACAGGGCAAGGGTCGCTACACCTTC. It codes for CASSPQGKGRYTF.

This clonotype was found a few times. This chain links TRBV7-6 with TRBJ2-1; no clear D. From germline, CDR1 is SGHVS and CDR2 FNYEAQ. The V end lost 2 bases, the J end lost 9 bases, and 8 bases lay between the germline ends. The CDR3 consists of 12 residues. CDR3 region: CASSLRAPEQFF. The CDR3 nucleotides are TGTGCCAGCAGCTTACGGGCGCCTGAGCAGTTCTTC.

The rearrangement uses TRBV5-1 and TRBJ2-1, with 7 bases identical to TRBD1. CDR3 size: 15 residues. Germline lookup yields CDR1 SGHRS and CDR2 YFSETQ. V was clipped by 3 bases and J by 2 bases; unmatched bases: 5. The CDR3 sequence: CASSWGDRAYNEQFF. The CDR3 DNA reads TGCGCCAGCAGCTGGGGCGACAGGGCCTACAATGAGCAGTTCTTC.

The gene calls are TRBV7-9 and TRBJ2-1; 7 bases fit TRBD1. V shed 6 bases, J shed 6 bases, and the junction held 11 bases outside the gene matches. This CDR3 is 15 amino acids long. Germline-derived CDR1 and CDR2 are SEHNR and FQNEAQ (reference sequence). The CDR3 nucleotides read TGTGCCAGCAGTCCAGGGGGATTTTCTCCCAATGAGCAGTTCTTC. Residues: CASSPGGFSPNEQFF.

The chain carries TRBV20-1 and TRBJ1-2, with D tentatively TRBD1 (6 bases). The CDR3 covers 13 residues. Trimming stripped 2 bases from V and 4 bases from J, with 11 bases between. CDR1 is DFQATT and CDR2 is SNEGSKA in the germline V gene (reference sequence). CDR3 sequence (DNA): TGCAGTGCTAGACCCGGACAGCTCTATGGCTACACCTTC. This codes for CSARPGQLYGYTF.

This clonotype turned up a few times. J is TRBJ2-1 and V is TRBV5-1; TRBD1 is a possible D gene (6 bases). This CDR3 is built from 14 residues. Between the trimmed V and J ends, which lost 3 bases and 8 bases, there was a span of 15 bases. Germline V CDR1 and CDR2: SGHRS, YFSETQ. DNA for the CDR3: TGCGCCAGCAGCTGGGGGCGAGGTCTCTATGAGCAGTTCTTC. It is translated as CASSWGRGLYEQFF.

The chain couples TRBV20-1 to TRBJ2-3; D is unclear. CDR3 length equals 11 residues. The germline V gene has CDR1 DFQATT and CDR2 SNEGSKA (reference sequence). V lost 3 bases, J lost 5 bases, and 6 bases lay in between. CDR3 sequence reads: CSASGLDTQYF. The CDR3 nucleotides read TGCAGTGCTAGCGGCCTAGATACGCAGTATTTT.

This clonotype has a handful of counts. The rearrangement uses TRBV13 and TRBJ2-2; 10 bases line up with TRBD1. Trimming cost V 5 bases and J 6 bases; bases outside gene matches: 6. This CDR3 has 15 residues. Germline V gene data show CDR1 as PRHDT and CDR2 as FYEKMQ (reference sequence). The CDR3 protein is CASSLGQGPPGELFF. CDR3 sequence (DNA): TGTGCCAGCAGCCTGGGACAGGGGCCGCCCGGGGAGCTGTTTTTT.

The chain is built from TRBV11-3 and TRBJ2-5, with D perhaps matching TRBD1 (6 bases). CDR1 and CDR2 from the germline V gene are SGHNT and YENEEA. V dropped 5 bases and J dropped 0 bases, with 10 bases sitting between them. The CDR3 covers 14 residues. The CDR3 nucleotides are TGTGCCAGCAGCCCGTGGGACAACCAAGAGACCCAGTACTTC. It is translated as CASSPWDNQETQYF.

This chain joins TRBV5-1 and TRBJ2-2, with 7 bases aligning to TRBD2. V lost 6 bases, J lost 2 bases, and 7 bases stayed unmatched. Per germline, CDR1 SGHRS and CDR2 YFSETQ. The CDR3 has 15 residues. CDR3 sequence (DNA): TGCGCCAGCACCAACCTAGCGGCCAACACCGGGGAGCTGTTTTTT. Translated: CASTNLAANTGELFF.

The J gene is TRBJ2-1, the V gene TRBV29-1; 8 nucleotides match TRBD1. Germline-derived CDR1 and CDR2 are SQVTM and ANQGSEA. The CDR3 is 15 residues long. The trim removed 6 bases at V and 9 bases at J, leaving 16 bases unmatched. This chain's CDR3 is CSVPTQDRVFSEQFF. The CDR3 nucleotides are TGCAGCGTCCCTACACAGGACAGGGTTTTTAGTGAGCAGTTCTTC.

The CDR3: CASSLTLGRSTDTQYF. The CDR3 nucleotides read TGTGCCAGCAGCTTAACATTGGGCAGGAGCACAGATACGCAGTATTTT. V is TRBV7-9 and J is TRBJ2-3; D uncertain. The CDR3 sequence is 16 residues long. Germline CDR1 and CDR2: SEHNR and FQNEAQ (reference sequence). Trimming removed 2 bases from V and 0 bases from J, with 12 bases in between.

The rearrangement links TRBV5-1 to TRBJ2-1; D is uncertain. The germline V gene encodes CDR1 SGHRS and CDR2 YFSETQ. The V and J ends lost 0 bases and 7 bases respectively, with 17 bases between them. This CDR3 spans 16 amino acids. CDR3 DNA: TGCGCCAGCAGCTTGGTAGGGTCAAGGAAAAAGAATGAGCAGTTCTTC. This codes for CASSLVGSRKKNEQFF.

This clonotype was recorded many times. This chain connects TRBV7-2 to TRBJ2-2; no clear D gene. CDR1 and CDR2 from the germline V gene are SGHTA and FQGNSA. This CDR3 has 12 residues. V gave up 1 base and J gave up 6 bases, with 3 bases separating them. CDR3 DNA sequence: TGTGCCAGCAGCTTAGTTTCCGGGGAGCTGTTTTTT. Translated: CASSLVSGELFF.

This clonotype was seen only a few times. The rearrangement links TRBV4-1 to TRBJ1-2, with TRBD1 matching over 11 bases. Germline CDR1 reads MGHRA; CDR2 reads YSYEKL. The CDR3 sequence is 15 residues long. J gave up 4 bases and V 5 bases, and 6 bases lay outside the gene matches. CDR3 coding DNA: TGCGCCAGCAGCTCATCCGGGACAGGGGGCTATGGCTACACCTTC. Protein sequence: CASSSSGTGGYGYTF.

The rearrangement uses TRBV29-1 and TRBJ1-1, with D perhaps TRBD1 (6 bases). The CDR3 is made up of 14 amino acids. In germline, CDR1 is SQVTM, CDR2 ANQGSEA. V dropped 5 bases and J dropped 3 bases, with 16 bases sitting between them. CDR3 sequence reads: CSVLPRGTDTEAFF. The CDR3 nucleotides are TGCAGCGTTCTTCCAAGGGGGACGGACACTGAAGCTTTCTTT.

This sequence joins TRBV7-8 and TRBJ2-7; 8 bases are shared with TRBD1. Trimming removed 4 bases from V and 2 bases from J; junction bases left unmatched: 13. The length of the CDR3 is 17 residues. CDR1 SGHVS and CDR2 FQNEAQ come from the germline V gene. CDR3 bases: TGTGCCAGCAGCTGGCCCGGGACAGGTAGGGGTCCCTACGAGCAGTACTTC. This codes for CASSWPGTGRGPYEQYF.

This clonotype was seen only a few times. The CDR3 loop is CASSTPGHEQFF. In DNA, the CDR3 is TGTGCCAGCAGTACCCCGGGACACGAGCAGTTCTTC. The chain is built from TRBV5-6 and TRBJ2-1; the D gene is possibly TRBD1 (6 bases). There are 12 residues in the CDR3. Germline V gives CDR1 SGHDT, CDR2 YYEEEE. V lost 5 bases and J lost 10, with 13 bases in between.

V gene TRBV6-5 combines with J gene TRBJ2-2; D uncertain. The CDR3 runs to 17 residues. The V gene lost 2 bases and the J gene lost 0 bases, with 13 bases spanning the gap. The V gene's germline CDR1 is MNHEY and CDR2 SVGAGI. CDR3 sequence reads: CASSYGLFIANTGELFF. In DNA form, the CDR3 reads TGTGCCAGCAGTTACGGTCTTTTTATCGCGAACACCGGGGAGCTGTTTTTT.

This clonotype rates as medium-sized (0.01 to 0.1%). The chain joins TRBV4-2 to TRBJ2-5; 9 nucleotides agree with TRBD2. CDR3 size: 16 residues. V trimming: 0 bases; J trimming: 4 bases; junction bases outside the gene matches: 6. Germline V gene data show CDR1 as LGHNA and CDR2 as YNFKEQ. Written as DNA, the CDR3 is TGTGCCAGCAGCCAAGAGGCGGGAGGGCCCCCAGAGACCCAGTACTTC. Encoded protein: CASSQEAGGPPETQYF.

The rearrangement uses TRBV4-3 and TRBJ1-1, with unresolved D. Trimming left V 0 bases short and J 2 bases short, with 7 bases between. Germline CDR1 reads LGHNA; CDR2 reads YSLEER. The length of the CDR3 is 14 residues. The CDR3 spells CASSQEELNTEAFF. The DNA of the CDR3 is TGCGCCAGCAGCCAAGAGGAACTAAACACTGAAGCTTTCTTT.

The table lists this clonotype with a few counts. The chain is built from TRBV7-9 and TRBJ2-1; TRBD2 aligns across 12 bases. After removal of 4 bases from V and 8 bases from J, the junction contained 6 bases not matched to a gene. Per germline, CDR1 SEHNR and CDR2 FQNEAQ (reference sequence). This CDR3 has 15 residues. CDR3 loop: CASSYPLAGGDEQFF. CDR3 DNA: TGTGCCAGCAGCTACCCCCTAGCGGGAGGGGATGAGCAGTTCTTC.

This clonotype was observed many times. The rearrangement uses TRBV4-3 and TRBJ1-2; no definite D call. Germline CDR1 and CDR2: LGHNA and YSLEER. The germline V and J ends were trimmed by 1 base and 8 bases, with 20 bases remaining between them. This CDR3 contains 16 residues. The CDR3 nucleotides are TGCGCCAGCAGCCAAGCCGCCGGATTGACCTATATGGGCTACACCTTC. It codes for CASSQAAGLTYMGYTF.

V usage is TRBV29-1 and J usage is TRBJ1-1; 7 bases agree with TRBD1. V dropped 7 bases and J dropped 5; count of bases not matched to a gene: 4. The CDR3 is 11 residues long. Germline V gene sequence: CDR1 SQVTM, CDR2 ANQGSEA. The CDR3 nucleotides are TGCAGCGGAGGGGGCGGAACTGAAGCTTTCTTT. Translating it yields CSGGGGTEAFF.

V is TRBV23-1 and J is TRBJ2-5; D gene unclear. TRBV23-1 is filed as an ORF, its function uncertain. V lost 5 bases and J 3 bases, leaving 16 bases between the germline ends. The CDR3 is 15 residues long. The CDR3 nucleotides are TGCGCCAGCAGTTGGTCCCCTAGGAAGGAAGAGACCCAGTACTTC. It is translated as CASSWSPRKEETQYF.

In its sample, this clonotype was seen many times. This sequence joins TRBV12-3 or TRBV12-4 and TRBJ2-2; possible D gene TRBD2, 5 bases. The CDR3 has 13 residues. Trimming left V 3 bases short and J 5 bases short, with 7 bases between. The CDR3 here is CASSFPGTGELFF. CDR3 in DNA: TGTGCCAGCAGTTTCCCGGGGACCGGGGAGCTGTTTTTT.

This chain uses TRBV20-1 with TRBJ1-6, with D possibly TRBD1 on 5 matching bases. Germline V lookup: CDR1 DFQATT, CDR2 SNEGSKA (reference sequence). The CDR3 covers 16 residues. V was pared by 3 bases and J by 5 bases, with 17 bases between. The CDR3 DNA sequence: TGCAGTGCTAGCGGATGGAGGGGCCTGGATAATTCACCCCTCCACTTT. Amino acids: CSASGWRGLDNSPLHF.

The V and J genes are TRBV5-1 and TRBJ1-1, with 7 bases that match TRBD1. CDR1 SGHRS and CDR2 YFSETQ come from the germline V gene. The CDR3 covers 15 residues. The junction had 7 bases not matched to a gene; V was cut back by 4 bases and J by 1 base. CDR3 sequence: CASSPDRSPNTEAFF. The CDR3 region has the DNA TGCGCCAGCAGCCCGGACAGGTCACCGAACACTGAAGCTTTCTTT.

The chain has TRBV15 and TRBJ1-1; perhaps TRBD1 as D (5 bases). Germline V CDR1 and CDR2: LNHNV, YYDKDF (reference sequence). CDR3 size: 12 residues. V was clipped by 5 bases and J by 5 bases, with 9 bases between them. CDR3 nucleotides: TGTGCCACCAGCTGGGGGAAGACTGAAGCTTTCTTT. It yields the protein CATSWGKTEAFF.

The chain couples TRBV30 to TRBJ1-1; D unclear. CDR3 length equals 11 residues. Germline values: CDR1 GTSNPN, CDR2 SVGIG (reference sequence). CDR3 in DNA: TGTGCTTCACGCGTCGGGGCTGAAGCTTTCTTT. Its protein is CASRVGAEAFF.